The TCR beta chain under discussion was sequenced for a study of T cell responses to AZD1222 COVID-19 vaccine. V gave up 0 bases and J gave up 9 bases, with 9 bases separating them. This CDR3 spans 13 amino acids. CDR1 and CDR2 (germline): GTSNPN, SVGIG (reference sequence). Some clones are missing from TCRdb's copy, which holds only in-frame ones; the method was immunoSEQ multiplex PCR. The sample yields roughly 180,000 clones, about 94% seen once. The chain links TRBV30 to TRBJ1-6; no definite D call. The sequencing here drew on peripheral blood, taken on day 0 of AZD1222 vaccination. The receptor's source is an adult in good health. CDR3 nucleotide sequence: TGTGCCTGGAGTGTAGGGATTGGTTCACCCCTCCACTTT. Translation: CAWSVGIGSPLHF.